This TCR beta chain was identified in a study of blood T cell repertoires in COVID-19. Seattle's enrolled individuals joined amid active infection and were then monitored longitudinally. In the authors' workflow: Estimated nucleated cell counts came from reference gene primer amplification. The data were produced by immunoSEQ multiplex PCR, yet TCRdb's version contains in-frame clones alone and is incomplete. Clone size and V and J calls were adopted from that table, with D and trimming inferred from the DNA. The sample holds some 200,000 clones, about 80% seen once. The CDR3 is 12 amino acids. V was pared by 6 bases and J by 5 bases, with 10 bases between. CDR1 and CDR2 (germline): LGHNT, FRNRAP.

J is TRBJ2-5 and V is TRBV12-5, with D maybe TRBD2 (6 bases). Sample: peripheral blood. The clonotype originates from a woman older than 75 with COVID-19, enrolled during active disease. In nucleotides, the CDR3 is TGTGCTAGTGGCAGAGCGGGTGAGACCCAGTACTTC. It yields the protein CASGRAGETQYF.